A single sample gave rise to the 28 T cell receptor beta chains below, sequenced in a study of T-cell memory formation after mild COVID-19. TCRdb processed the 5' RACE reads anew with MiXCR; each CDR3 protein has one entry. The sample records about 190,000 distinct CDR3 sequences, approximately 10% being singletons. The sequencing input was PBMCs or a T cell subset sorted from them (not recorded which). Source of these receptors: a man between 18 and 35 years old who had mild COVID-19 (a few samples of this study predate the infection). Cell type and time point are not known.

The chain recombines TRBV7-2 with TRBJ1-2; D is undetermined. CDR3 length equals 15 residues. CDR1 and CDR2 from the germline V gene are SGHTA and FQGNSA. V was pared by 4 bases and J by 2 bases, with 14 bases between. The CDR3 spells CASSSGPGRNYGYTF. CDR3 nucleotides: TGTGCCAGCAGCTCCGGGCCCGGGAGAAACTATGGCTACACCTTC.

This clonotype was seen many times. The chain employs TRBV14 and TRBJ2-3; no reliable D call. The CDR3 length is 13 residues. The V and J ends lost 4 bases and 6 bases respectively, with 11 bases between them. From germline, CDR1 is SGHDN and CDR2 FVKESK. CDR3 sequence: CASSLSGGDTQYF. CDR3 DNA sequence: TGTGCCAGCAGCCTATCGGGTGGGGATACGCAGTATTTT. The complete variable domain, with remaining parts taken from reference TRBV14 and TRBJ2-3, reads EAGVTQFPSHSVIEKGQTVTLRCDPISGHDNLYWYRRVMGKEIKFLLHFVKESKQDESGMPNNRFLAERTGGTYSTLKVQPAELEDSGVYFCASSLSGGDTQYFGPGTRLTVL.

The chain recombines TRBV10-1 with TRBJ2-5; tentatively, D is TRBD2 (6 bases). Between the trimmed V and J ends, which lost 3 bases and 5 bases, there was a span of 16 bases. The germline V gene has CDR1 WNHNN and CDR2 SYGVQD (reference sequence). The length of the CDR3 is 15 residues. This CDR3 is CASSDSAGGRETQYF. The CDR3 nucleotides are TGCGCCAGCAGTGATTCGGCAGGAGGGAGGGAGACCCAGTACTTC.

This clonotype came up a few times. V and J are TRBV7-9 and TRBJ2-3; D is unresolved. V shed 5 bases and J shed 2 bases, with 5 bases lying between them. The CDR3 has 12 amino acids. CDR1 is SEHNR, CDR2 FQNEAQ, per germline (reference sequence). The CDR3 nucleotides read TGTGCCAGCAGCCGCTACACAGATACGCAGTATTTT. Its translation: CASSRYTDTQYF.

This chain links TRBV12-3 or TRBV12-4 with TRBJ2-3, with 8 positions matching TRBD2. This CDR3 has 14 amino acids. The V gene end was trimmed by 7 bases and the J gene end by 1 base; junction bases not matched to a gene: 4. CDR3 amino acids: CASNPSGRTDTQYF. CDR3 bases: TGTGCCAGCAACCCTAGCGGGCGCACAGATACGCAGTATTTT.

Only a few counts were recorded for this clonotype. This CDR3 reads CASSYGLAGGNYEQYF. CDR3 nucleotides: TGTGCCAGCAGTTACGGACTAGCGGGGGGCAATTACGAGCAGTACTTC. V gene TRBV6-6 combines with J gene TRBJ2-7, with 14 bases that match TRBD2. Per the germline V gene, CDR1 is MNHNY and CDR2 is SVGAGI (reference sequence). V was clipped by 2 bases and J by 4 bases; unmatched bases: 4. CDR3 length: 16 residues.

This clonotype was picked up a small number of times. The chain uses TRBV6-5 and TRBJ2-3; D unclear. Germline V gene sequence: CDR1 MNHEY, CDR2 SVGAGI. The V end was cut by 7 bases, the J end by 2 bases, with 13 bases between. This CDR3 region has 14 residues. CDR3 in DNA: TGTGCCAGCAATTCTAGGGCTGACACAGATACGCAGTATTTT. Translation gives CASNSRADTDTQYF.

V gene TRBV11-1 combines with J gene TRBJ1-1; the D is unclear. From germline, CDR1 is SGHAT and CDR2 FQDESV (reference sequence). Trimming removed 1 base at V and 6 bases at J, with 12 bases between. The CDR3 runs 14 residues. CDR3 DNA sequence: TGTGCCAGCAGCTTAGTGGAGGTATCGCCTGAAGCTTTCTTT. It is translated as CASSLVEVSPEAFF.

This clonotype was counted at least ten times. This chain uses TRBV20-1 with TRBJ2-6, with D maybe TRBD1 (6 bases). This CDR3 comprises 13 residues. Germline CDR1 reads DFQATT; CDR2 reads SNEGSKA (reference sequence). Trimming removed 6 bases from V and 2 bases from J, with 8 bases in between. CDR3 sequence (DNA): TGCAGTGCGGGGACACCTGGGGCCAACGTCCTGACTTTC. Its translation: CSAGTPGANVLTF.

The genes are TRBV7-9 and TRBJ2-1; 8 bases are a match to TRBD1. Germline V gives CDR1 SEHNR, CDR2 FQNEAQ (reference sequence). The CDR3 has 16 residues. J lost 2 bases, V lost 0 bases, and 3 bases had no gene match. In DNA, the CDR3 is TGTGCCAGCAGCTTAGCGACAGGGGTCGCCTACAATGAGCAGTTCTTC. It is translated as CASSLATGVAYNEQFF.

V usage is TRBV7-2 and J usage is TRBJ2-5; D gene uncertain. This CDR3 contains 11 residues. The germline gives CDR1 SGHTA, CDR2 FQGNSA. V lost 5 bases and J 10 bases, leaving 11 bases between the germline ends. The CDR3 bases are TGTGCCAGCAGCCCATGGGGAATCCAGTACTTC. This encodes CASSPWGIQYF.

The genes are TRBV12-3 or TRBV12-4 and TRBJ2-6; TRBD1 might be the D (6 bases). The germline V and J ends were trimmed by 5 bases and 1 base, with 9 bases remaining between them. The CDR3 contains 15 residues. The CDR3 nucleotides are TGTGCCAGCAGTACTACAGGGTCTGGGGCCAACGTCCTGACTTTC. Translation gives CASSTTGSGANVLTF.

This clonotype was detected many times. In DNA, the CDR3 is TGTGCCAGCTCACCACAGCGGGGGGATGACAATGAGCAGTTCTTC. This gives the protein CASSPQRGDDNEQFF. The V call is TRBV18, the J call TRBJ2-1, with 9 bases aligning to TRBD2. Germline assignment: CDR1 KGHSH and CDR2 LQKENI. V lost 1 base to trimming and J lost 5 bases; unmatched junction nucleotides: 3. This CDR3 region has 15 residues.

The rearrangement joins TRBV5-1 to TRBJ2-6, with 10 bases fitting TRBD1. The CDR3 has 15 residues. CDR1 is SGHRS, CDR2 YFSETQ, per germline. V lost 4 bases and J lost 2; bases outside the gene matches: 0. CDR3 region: CASSDRGPGANVLTF. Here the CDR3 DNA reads TGCGCCAGCAGCGACAGGGGGCCTGGGGCCAACGTCCTGACTTTC.

CDR3 sequence reads: CASSRGVGGEKLFF. The CDR3 DNA reads as TGTGCCAGCAGCCGGGGGGTCGGAGGGGAAAAACTGTTTTTT. J is TRBJ1-4 and V is TRBV7-2, with D possibly matching TRBD1 (5 bases). V was pared by 5 bases and J by 8 bases, with 15 bases between. The CDR3 loop spans 14 amino acids. CDR1 is SGHTA and CDR2 is FQGNSA in the germline V gene. The entire variable domain, with the rest obtained from reference TRBV7-2 and TRBJ1-4, is as follows: GAGVSQSPSNKVTEKGKDVELRCDPISGHTALYWYRQSLGQGLEFLIYFQGNSAPDKSGLPSDRFSAERTGGSVSTLTIQRTQQEDSAVYLCASSRGVGGEKLFFGSGTQLSVL.

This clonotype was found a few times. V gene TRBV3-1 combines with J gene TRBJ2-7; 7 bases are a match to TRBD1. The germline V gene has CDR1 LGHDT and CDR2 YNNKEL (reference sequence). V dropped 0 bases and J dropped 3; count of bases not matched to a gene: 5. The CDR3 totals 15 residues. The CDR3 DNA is TGTGCCAGCAGCCAAGATCCAGGGGGTAACTACGAGCAGTACTTC. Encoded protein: CASSQDPGGNYEQYF.

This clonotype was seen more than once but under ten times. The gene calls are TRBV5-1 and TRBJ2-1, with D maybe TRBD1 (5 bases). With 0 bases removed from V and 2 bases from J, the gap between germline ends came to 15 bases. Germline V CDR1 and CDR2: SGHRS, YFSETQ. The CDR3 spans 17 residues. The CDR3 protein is CASSLDGRQGPYNEQFF. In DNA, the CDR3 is TGCGCCAGCAGCTTGGATGGGCGGCAGGGTCCCTACAATGAGCAGTTCTTC.

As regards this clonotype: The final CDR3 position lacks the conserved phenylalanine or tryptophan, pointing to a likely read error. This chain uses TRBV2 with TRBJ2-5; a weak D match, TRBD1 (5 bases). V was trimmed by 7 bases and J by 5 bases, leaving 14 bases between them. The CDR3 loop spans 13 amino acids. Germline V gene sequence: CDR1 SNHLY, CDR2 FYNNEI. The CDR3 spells CASNTGFGETQYL. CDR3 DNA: TGTGCCAGCAATACAGGTTTCGGGGAGACCCAGTACTTA.

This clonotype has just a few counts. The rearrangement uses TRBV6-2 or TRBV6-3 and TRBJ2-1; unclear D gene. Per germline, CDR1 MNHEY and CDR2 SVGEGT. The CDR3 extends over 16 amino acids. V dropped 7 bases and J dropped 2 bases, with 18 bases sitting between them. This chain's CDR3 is CASTRLEGQPYNEQFF. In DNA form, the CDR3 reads TGTGCCAGCACTCGACTGGAAGGCCAGCCCTACAATGAGCAGTTCTTC.

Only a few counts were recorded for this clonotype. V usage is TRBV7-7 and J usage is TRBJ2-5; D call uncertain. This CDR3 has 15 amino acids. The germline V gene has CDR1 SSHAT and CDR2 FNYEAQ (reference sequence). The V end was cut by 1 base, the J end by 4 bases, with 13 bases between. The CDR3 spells CASSLVGNIGETQYF. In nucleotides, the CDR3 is TGTGCCAGCAGCTTAGTAGGGAACATCGGAGAGACCCAGTACTTC.

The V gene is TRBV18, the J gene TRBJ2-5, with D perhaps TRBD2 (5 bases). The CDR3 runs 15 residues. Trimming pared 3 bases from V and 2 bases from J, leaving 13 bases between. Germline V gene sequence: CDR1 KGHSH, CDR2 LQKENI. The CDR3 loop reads CASSPAIGIQETQYF. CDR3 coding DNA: TGTGCCAGCTCACCTGCTATCGGGATACAAGAGACCCAGTACTTC.

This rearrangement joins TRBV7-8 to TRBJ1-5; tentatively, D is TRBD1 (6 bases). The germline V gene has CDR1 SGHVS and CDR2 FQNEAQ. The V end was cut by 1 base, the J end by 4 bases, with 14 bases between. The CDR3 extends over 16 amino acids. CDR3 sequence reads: CASSLVGADGNQPQHF. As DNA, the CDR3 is TGTGCCAGCAGCTTAGTGGGGGCGGACGGAAATCAGCCCCAGCATTTT.

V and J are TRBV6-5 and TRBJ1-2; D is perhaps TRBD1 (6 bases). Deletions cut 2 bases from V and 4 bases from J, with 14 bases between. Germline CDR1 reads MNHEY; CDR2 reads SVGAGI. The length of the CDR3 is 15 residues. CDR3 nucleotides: TGTGCCAGCAGTTACGGGGGGGCTGTAGGCTATGGCTACACCTTC. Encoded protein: CASSYGGAVGYGYTF.

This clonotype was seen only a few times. The CDR3 is CASSRNILQGRPLNQPQHF. The CDR3 DNA sequence: TGTGCCAGCAGCCGGAATATATTACAGGGGAGACCCTTGAATCAGCCCCAGCATTTT. The chain is built from TRBV7-2 and TRBJ1-5, with 7 bases lining up with TRBD1. CDR3 length: 19 amino acids. From germline, CDR1 is SGHTA and CDR2 FQGNSA. J was trimmed by 4 bases and V by 5 bases; bases with no gene match: 20.

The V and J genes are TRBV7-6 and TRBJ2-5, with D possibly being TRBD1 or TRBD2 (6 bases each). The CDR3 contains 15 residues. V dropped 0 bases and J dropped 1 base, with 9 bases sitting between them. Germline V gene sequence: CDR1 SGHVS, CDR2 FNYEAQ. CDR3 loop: CASSLAGGRQETQYF. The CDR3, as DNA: TGTGCCAGCAGCTTAGCTGGGGGGCGCCAAGAGACCCAGTACTTC.

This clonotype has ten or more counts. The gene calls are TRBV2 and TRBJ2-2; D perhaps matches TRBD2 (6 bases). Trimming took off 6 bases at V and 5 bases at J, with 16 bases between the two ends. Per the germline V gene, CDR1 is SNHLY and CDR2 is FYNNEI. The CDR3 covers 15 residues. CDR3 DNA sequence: TGTGCCAGCAGGGCGTGGGCCAGCGGGACCGGGGAGCTGTTTTTT. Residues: CASRAWASGTGELFF.

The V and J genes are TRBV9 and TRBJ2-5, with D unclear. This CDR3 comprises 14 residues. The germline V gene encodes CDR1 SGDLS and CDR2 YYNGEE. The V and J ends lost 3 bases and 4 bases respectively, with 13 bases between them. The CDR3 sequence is CASSGPVVGETQYF. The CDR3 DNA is TGTGCCAGCAGCGGACCTGTAGTGGGAGAGACCCAGTACTTC.

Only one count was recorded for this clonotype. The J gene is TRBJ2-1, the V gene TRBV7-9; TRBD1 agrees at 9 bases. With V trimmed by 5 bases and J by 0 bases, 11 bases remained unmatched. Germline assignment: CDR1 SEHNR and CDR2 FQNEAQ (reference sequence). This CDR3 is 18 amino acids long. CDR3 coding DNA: TGTGCCAGCAGCCCGGGACAGGGCCCTTCGAGCTCCTACAATGAGCAGTTCTTC. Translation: CASSPGQGPSSSYNEQFF.